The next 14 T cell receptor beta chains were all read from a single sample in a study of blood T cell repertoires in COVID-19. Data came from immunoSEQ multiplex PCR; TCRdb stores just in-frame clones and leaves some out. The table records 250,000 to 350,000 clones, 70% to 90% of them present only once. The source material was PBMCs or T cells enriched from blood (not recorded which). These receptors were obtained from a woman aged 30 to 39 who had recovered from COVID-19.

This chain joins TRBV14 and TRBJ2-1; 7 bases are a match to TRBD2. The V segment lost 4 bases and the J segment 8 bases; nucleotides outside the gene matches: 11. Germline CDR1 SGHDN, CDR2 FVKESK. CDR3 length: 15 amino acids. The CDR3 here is CASSPLGGGTHEQFF. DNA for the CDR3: TGTGCCAGCAGCCCCCTAGGCGGGGGAACGCATGAGCAGTTCTTC.

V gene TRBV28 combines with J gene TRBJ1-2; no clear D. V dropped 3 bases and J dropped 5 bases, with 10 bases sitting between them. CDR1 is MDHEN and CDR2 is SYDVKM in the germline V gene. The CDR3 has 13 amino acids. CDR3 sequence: CASSFRRTYGYTF. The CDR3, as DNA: TGTGCCAGCAGTTTCAGGCGGACTTATGGCTACACCTTC.

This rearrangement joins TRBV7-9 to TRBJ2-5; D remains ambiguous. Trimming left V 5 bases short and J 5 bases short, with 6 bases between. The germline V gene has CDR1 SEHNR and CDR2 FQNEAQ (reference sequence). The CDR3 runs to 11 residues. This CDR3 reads CASSRDETQYF. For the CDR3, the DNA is TGTGCCAGCAGCCGAGATGAGACCCAGTACTTC.

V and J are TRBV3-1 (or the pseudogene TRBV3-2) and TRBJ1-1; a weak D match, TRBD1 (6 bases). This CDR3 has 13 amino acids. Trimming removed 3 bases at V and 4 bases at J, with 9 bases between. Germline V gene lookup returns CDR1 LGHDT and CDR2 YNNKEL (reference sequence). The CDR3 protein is CASSQGAVTEAFF. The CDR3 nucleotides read TGTGCCAGCAGCCAGGGGGCGGTCACTGAAGCTTTCTTT.

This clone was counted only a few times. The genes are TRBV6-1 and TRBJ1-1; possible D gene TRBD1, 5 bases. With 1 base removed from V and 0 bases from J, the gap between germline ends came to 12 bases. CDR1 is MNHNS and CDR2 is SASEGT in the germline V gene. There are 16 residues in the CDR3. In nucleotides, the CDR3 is TGTGCCAGCAGTGAAGGTTGGGGCAGTCTGAACACTGAAGCTTTCTTT. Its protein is CASSEGWGSLNTEAFF.

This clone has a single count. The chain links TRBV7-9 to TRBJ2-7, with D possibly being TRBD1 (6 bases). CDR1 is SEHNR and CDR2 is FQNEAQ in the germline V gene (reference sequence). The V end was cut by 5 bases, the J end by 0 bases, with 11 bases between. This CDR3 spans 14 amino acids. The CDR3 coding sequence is TGTGCCAGCAGCATCAGGACAGTCTCCTACGAGCAGTACTTC. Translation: CASSIRTVSYEQYF.

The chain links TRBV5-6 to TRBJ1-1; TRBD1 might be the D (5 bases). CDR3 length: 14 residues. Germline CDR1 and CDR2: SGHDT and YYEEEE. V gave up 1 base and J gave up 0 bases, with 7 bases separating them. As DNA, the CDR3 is TGTGCCAGCAGCTTGTCGGGGGTGAACACTGAAGCTTTCTTT. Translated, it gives CASSLSGVNTEAFF.

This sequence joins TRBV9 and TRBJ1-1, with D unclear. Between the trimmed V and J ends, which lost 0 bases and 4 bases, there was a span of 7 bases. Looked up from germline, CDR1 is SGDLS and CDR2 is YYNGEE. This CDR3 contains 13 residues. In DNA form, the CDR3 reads TGTGCCAGCAGCGTAGACAGCAGCACTGAAGCTTTCTTT. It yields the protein CASSVDSSTEAFF. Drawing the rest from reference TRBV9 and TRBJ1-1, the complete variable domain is DSGVTQTPKHLITATGQRVTLRCSPRSGDLSVYWYQQSLDQGLQFLIQYYNGEERAKGNILERFSAQQFPDLHSELNLSSLELGDSALYFCASSVDSSTEAFFGQGTRLTVV.

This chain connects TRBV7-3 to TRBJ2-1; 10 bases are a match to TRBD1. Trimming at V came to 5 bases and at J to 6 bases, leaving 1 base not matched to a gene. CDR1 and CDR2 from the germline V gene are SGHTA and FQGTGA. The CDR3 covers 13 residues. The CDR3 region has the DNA TGTGCCAGCAGCCGGACAGGGGGCAATGAGCAGTTCTTC. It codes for CASSRTGGNEQFF. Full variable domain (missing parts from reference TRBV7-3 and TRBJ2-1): GAGVSQTPSNKVTEKGKYVELRCDPISGHTALYWYRQSLGQGPEFLIYFQGTGAADDSGLPNDRFFAVRPEGSVSTLKIQRTERGDSAVYLCASSRTGGNEQFFGPGTRLTVL.

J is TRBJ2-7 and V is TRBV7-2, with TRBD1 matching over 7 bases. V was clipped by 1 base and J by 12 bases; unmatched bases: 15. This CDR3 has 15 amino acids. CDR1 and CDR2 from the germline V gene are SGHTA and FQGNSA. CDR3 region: CASSLGGVGLGQPYF. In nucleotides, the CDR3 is TGTGCCAGCAGCTTAGGTGGGGTGGGTTTGGGACAGCCGTACTTC.

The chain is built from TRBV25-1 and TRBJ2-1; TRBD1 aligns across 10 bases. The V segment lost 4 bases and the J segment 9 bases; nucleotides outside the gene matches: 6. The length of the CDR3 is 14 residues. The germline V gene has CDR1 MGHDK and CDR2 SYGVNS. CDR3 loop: CASSVPGQGSEQFF. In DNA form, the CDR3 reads TGTGCCAGCAGTGTCCCGGGACAGGGGTCTGAGCAGTTCTTC.

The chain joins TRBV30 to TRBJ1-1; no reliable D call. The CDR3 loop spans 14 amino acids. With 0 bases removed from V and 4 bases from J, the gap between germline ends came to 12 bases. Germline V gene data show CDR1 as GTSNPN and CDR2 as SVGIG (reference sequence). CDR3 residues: CAWSVLDRGTEAFF. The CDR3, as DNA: TGTGCCTGGAGTGTACTGGACCGGGGCACTGAAGCTTTCTTT.

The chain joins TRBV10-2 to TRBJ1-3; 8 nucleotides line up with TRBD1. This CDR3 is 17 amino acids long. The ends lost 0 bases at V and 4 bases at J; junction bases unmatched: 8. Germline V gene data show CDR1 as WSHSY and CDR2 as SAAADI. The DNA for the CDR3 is TGCGCCAGCAGTGAGTCGATTTTTGGGACAGGCGGAAACACCATATATTTT. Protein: CASSESIFGTGGNTIYF.

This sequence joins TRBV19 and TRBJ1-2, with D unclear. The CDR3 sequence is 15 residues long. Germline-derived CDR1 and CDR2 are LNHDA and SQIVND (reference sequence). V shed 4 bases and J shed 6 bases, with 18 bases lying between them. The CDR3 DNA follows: TGTGCCAGTAGTACACAGCCTCTGGGTCTTAATGGCTACACCTTC. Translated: CASSTQPLGLNGYTF.